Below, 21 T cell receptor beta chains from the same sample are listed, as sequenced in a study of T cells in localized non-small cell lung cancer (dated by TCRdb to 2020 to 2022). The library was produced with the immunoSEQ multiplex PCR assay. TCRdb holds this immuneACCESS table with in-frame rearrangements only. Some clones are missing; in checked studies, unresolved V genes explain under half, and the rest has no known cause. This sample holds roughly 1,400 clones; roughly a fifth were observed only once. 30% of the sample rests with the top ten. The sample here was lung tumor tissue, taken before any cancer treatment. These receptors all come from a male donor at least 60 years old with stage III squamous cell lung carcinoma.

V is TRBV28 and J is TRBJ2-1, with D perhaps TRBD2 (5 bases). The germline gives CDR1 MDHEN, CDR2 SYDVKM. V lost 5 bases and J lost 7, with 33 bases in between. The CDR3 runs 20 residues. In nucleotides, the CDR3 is TGTGCCAGCAGTAATCGCGGGTATCGGGTCCCCTATTTCGGTGGGAATGAGCAGTTCTTC. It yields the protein CASSNRGYRVPYFGGNEQFF.

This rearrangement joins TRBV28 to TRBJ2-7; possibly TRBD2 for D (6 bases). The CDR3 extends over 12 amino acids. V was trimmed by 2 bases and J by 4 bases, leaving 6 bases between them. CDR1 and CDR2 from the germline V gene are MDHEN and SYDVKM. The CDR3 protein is CASSLGGYEQYF. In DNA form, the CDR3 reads TGTGCCAGCAGTTTAGGAGGGTACGAGCAGTACTTC.

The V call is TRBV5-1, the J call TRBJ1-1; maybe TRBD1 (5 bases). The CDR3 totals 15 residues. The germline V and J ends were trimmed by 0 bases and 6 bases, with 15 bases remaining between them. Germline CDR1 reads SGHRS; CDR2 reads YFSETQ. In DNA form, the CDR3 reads TGCGCCAGCAGCTTGGAGTTGGGTGGGGCCCCTGAAGCTTTCTTT. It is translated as CASSLELGGAPEAFF.

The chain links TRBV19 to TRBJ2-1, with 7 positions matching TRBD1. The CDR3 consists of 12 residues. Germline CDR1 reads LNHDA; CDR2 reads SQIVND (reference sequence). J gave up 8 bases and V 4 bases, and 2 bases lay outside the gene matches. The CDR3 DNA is TGTGCCAGTAGTAGACAGGGCGATGAGCAGTTCTTC. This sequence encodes CASSRQGDEQFF.

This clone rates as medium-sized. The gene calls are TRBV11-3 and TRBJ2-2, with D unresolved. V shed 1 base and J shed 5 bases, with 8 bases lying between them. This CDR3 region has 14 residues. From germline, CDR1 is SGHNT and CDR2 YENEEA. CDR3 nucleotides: TGTGCCAGCAGCTTAGTTCTGGGGACCGGGGAGCTGTTTTTT. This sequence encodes CASSLVLGTGELFF.

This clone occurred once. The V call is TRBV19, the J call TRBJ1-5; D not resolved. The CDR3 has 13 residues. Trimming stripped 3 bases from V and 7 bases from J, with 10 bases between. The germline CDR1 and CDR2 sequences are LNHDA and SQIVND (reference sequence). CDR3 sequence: CASSIQDPQPQHF. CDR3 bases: TGTGCCAGTAGTATTCAGGACCCCCAGCCCCAGCATTTT.

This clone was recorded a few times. The CDR3 coding sequence is TGTGCCAGTATAGAGGGAGTCACCGGGGAGCTGTTTTTT. Its protein is CASIEGVTGELFF. J is TRBJ2-2 and V is TRBV19, with TRBD2 as a possible D gene (5 bases). CDR1 is LNHDA and CDR2 is SQIVND in the germline V gene (reference sequence). The CDR3 runs to 13 residues. V was cut by 7 bases and J by 4 bases, with 10 bases left in between.

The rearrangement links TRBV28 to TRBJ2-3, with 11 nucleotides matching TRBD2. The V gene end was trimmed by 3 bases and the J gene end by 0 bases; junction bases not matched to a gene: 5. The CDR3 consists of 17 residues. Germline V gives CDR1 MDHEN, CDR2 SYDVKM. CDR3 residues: CASSFLAGGPSTDTQYF. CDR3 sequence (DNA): TGTGCCAGCAGTTTTCTAGCGGGGGGCCCTAGCACAGATACGCAGTATTTT.

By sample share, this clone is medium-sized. The DNA of the CDR3 is TGCGCCAGCAGCCAACCCCAGCGGGGGGGATGGGAGACCCAGTACTTC. Translation: CASSQPQRGGWETQYF. The J gene is TRBJ2-5, the V gene TRBV4-1; 10 nucleotides line up with TRBD2. The ends lost 2 bases at V and 5 bases at J; junction bases unmatched: 8. The CDR3 has 16 amino acids. Germline CDR1 MGHRA, CDR2 YSYEKL.

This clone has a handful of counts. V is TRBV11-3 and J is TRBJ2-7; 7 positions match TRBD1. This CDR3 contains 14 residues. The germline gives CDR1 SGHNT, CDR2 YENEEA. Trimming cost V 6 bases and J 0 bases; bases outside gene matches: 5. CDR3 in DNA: TGTGCCAGCAGGAGGACAGGCAGCTCCTACGAGCAGTACTTC. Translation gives CASRRTGSSYEQYF.

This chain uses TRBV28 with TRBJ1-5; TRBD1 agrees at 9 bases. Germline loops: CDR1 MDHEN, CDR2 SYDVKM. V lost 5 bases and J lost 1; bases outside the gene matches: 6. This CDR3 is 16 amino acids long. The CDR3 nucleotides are TGTGCCAGCAGTCCGCCGACAGGGGGGAGCAATCAGCCCCAGCATTTT. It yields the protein CASSPPTGGSNQPQHF. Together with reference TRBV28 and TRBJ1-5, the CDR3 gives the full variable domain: DVKVTQSSRYLVKRTGEKVFLECVQDMDHENMFWYRQDPGLGLRLIYFSYDVKMKEKGDIPEGYSVSREKKERFSLILESASTNQTSMYLCASSPPTGGSNQPQHFGDGTRLSIL.

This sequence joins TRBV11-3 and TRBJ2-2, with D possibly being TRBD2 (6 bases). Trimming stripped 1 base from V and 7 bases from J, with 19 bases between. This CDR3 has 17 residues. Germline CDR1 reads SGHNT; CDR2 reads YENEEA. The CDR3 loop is CASSLVAGGVASGELFF. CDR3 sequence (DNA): TGTGCCAGCAGCTTAGTAGCTGGAGGGGTAGCGAGCGGGGAGCTGTTTTTT.

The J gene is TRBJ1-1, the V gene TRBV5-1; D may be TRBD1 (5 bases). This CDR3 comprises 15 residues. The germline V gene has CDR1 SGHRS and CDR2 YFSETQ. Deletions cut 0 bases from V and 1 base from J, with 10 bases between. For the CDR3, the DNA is TGCGCCAGCAGCTTGGATCCAGGGCGGAACACTGAAGCTTTCTTT. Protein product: CASSLDPGRNTEAFF.

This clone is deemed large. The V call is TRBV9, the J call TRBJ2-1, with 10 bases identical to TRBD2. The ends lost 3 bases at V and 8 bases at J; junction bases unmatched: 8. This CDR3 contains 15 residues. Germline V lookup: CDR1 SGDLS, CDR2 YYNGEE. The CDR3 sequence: CASSDRSGGAHEQFF. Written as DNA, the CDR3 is TGTGCCAGCAGCGATAGGAGCGGGGGGGCCCATGAGCAGTTCTTC.

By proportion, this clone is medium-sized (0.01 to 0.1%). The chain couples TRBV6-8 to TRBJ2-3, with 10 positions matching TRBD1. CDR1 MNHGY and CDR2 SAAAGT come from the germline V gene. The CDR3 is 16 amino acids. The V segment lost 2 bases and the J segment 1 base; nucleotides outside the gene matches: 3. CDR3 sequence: CASSYQGTGGTDTQYF. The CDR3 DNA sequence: TGTGCCAGCAGTTACCAGGGGACAGGGGGCACAGATACGCAGTATTTT.

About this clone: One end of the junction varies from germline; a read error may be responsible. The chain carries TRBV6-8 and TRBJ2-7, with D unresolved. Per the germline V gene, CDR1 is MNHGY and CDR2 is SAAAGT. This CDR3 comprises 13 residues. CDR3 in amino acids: CAISQDPTGEQYF. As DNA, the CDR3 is TGTGCCATCAGTCAAGACCCGACGGGCGAGCAGTACTTC.

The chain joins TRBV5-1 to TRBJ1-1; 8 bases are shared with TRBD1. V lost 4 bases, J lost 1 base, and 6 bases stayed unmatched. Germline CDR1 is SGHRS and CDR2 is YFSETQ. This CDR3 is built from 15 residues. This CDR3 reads CASSPAGGRNTEAFF. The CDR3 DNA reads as TGCGCCAGCAGCCCAGCAGGGGGCCGGAACACTGAAGCTTTCTTT.

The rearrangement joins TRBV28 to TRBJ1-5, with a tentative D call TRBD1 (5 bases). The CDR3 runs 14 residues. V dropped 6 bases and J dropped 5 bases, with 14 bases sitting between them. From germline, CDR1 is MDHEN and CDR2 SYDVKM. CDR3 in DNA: TGTGCCAGCAGGCCCGGGACTTTATATCAGCCCCAGCATTTT. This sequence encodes CASRPGTLYQPQHF.

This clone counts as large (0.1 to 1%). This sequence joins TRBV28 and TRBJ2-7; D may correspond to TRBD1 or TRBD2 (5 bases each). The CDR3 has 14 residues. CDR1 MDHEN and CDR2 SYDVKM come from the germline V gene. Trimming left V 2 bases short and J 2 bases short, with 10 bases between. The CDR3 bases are TGTGCCAGCAGTTTAGAGGGGTCCGCCTACGAGCAGTACTTC. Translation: CASSLEGSAYEQYF.

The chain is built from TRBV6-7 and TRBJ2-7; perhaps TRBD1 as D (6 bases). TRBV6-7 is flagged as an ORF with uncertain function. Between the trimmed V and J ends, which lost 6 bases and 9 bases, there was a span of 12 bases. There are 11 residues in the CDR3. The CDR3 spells CASRSAGVQYF. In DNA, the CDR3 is TGTGCCAGCAGGTCAGCAGGGGTGCAGTACTTC.

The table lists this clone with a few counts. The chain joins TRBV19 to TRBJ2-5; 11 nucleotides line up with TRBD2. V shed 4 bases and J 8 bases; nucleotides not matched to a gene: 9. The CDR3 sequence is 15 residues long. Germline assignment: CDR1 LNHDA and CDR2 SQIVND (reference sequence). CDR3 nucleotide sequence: TGTGCCAGTAGTACCGGGACTAGCGGCCACGATACCCAGTACTTC. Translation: CASSTGTSGHDTQYF.